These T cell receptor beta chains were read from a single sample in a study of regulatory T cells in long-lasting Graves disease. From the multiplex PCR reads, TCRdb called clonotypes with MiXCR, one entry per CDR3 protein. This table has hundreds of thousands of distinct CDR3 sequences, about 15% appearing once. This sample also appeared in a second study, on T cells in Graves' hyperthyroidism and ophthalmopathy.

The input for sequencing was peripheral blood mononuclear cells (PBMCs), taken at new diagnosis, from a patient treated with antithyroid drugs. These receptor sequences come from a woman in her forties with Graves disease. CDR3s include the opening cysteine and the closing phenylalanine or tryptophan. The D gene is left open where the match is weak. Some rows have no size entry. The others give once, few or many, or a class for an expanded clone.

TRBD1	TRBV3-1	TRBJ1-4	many	CASSPGTGEKLFF	TGTGCCAGCAGCCCAGGGACAGGGGAAAAACTGTTTTTT
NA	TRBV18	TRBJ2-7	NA	CASSQDSLRSYEQYF	TGTGCCAGCTCCCAGGACAGTCTTAGATCCTACGAGCAGTACTTC
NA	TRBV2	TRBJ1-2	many	CASRPGRANYGYTF	TGTGCCAGCAGACCTGGCAGGGCGAACTATGGCTACACCTTC
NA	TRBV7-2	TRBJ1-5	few	CASAGSYNQPQHF	TGTGCCAGCGCTGGCAGCTACAATCAGCCCCAGCATTTT
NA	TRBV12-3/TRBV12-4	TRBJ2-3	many	CASSLAGSALSTQYF	TGTGCCAGCAGTTTAGCCGGATCTGCTTTGAGTACGCAGTATTTT
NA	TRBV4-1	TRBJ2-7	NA	CASSQDQGPLSYEQYF	TGCGCCAGCAGCCAAGACCAGGGACCCCTATCCTACGAGCAGTACTTC
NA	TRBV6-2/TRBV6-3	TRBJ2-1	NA	CASSPSTSRSYNEQFF	TGTGCCAGCAGCCCCTCCACTAGCCGCTCCTACAATGAGCAGTTCTTC
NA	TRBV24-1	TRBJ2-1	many	CATIWGGQTQSSYNEQFF	TGTGCCACCATTTGGGGGGGACAGACCCAAAGCTCCTACAATGAGCAGTTCTTC
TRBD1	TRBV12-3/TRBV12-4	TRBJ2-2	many	CASSLGGQGLPGELFF	TGTGCCAGCAGTTTGGGGGGACAGGGGTTGCCCGGGGAGCTGTTTTTT
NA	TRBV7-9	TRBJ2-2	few	CASSLAARGTGELFF	TGTGCCAGCAGCTTAGCGGCCCGGGGCACCGGGGAGCTGTTTTTT
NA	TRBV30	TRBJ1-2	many	CAWSVRPPSGYGYTF	TGTGCCTGGAGTGTACGGCCACCAAGTGGGTATGGCTACACCTTC
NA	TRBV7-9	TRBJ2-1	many	CASSLRVADEQFF	TGTGCCAGCAGCTTAAGAGTGGCAGATGAGCAGTTCTTC
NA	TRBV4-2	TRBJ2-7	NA	CASSPLGPGPGQQYF	TGTGCCAGCAGCCCCTTAGGTCCAGGCCCTGGGCAGCAGTACTTC
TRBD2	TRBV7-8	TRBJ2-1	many	CASSSLAGGPSGNEQFF	TGTGCCAGCAGCTCTCTAGCGGGAGGGCCCTCGGGGAATGAGCAGTTCTTC
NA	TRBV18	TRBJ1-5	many	CASSQLSYQPQHF	TGTGCCAGCTCACAGTTGAGCTATCAGCCCCAGCATTTT
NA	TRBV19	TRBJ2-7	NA	CASTPGESSYEQYF	TGTGCCAGTACCCCGGGGGAGAGCTCCTACGAGCAGTACTTC
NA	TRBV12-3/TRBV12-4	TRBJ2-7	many	CASSLKDSRGTYEQYF	TGTGCCAGCAGTTTAAAGGACAGTAGGGGGACCTACGAGCAGTACTTC
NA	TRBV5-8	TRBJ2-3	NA	CASSLTQYF	TGTGCCAGCAGCCTTACGCAGTATTTT
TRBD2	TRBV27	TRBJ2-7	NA	CASSPLAGARSYEQYF	TGTGCCAGCAGCCCCTTAGCGGGAGCCCGCTCCTACGAGCAGTACTTC
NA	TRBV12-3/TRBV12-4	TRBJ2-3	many	CASSLYQTSTDTQYF	TGTGCCAGCAGTTTATACCAAACTAGCACAGATACGCAGTATTTT
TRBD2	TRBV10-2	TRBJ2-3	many	CASSGWTSADTQYF	TGCGCCAGCAGTGGGTGGACTAGCGCAGATACGCAGTATTTT
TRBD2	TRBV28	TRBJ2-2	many	CASSLEGLAANTGELFF	TGTGCCAGCAGTTTGGAGGGGCTAGCGGCTAACACCGGGGAGCTGTTTTTT